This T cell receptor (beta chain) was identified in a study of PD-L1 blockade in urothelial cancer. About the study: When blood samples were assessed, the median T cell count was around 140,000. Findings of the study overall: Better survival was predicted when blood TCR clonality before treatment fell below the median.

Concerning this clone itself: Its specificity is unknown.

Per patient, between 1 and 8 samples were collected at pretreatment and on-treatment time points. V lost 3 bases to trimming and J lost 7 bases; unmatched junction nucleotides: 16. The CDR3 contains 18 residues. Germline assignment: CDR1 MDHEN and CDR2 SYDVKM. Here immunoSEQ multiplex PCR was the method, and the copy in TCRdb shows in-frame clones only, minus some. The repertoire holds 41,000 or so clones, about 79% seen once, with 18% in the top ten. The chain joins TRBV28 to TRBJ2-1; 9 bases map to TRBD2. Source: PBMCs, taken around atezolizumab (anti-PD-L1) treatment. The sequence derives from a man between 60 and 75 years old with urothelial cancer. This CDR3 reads CASSFGLVAGARGNEQFF. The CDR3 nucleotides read TGTGCCAGCAGTTTCGGCTTGGTAGCGGGGGCCAGGGGTAATGAGCAGTTCTTC. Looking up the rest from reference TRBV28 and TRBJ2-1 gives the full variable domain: DVKVTQSSRYLVKRTGEKVFLECVQDMDHENMFWYRQDPGLGLRLIYFSYDVKMKEKGDIPEGYSVSREKKERFSLILESASTNQTSMYLCASSFGLVAGARGNEQFFGPGTRLTVL.